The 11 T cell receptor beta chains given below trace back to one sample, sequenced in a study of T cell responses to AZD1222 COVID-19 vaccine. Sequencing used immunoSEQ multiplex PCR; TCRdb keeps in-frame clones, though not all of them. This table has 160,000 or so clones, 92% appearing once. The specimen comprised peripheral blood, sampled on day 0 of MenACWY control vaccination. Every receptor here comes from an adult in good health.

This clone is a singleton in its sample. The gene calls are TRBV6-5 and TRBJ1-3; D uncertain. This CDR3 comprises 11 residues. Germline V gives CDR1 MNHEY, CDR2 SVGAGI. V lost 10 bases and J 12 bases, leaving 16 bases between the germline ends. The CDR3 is CATRTASLIYF. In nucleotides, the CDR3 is TGTGCCACCCGGACGGCTTCTCTCATATATTTT.

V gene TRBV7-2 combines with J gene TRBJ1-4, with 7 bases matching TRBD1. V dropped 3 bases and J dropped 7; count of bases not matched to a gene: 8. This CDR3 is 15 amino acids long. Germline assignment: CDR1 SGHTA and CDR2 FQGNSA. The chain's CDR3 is CASSFVLRQGEKLFF. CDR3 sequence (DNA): TGTGCCAGCAGCTTCGTCCTCCGACAGGGTGAAAAACTGTTTTTT.

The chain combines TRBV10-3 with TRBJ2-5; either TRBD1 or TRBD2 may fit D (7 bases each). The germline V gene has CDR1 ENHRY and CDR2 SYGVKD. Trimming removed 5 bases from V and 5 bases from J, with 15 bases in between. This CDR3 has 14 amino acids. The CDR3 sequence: CAISSAQGGETQYF. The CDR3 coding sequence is TGTGCCATCAGTAGCGCGCAGGGGGGGGAGACCCAGTACTTC.

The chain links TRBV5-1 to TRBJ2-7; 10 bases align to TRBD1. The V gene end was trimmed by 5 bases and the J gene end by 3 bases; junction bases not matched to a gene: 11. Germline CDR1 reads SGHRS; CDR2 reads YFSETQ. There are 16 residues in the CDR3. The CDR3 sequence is CASRSWGRDRGYEQYF. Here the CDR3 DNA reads TGCGCCAGCAGATCTTGGGGACGGGACAGGGGCTACGAGCAGTACTTC. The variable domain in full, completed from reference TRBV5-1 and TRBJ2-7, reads KAGVTQTPRYLIKTRGQQVTLSCSPISGHRSVSWYQQTPGQGLQFLFEYFSETQRNKGNFPGRFSGRQFSNSRSEMNVSTLELGDSALYLCASRSWGRDRGYEQYFGPGTRLTVT.

The CDR3 region is CATSTRRAANTIYF. The CDR3 coding sequence is TGTGCCACCAGCACCAGACGGGCTGCGAACACCATATATTTT. The chain has TRBV15 and TRBJ1-3; D is ambiguous. Germline CDR1 is LNHNV and CDR2 is YYDKDF (reference sequence). This CDR3 comprises 14 residues. Trimming removed 4 bases at V and 7 bases at J, with 14 bases between.

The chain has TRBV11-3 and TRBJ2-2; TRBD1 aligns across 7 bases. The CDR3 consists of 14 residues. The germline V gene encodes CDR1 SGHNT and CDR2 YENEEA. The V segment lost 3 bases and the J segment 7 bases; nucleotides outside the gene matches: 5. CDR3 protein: CASSFGRGIGELFF. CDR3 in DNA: TGTGCCAGCAGCTTCGGCAGGGGGATCGGGGAGCTGTTTTTT.

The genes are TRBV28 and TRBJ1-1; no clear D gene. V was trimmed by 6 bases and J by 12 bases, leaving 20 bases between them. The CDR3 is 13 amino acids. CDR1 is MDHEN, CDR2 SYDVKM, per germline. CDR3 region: CASSVLGVPVTFF. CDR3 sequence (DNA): TGTGCCAGCAGCGTGCTTGGGGTGCCAGTAACTTTCTTT.

The CDR3 is CASSLFETALTNEQYF. CDR3 nucleotide sequence: TGTGCCAGCAGTTTATTCGAGACAGCCTTAACCAACGAGCAGTACTTC. V is TRBV27 and J is TRBJ2-7, with a possible D match to TRBD1 (5 bases). The length of the CDR3 is 16 residues. Trimming took 1 base from V and 5 from J, leaving 18 bases between them. CDR1 and CDR2 from the germline V gene are MNHEY and SMNVEV (reference sequence).

DNA of the CDR3: TGTGCCAGCAGGAAACCGGGACGGGGGAACACTGAAGCTTTCTTT. Encoded protein: CASRKPGRGNTEAFF. The chain carries TRBV7-2 and TRBJ1-1; maybe TRBD1 (5 bases). Trimming removed 6 bases at V and 1 base at J, with 15 bases between. Germline CDR1 is SGHTA and CDR2 is FQGNSA. This CDR3 is 15 amino acids long.

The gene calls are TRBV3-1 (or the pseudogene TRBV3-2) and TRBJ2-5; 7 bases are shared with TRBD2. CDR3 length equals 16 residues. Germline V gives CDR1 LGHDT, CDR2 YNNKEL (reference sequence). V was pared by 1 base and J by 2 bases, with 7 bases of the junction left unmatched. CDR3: CASSQASGVGQETQYF. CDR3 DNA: TGTGCCAGCAGCCAAGCGAGCGGGGTGGGGCAAGAGACCCAGTACTTC.

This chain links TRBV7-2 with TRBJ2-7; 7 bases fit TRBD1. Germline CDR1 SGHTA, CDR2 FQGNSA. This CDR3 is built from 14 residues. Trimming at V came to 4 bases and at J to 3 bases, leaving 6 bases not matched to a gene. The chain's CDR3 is CASSWDSVNYEQYF. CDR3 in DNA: TGTGCCAGCAGCTGGGACAGTGTCAACTACGAGCAGTACTTC. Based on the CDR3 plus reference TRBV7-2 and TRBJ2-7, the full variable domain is GAGVSQSPSNKVTEKGKDVELRCDPISGHTALYWYRQSLGQGLEFLIYFQGNSAPDKSGLPSDRFSAERTGGSVSTLTIQRTQQEDSAVYLCASSWDSVNYEQYFGPGTRLTVT.